Presented here are 25 T cell receptor beta chains from one specimen sequenced in a study of blood T cell repertoires in COVID-19. Repertoires were generated with immunoSEQ multiplex PCR, while TCRdb's copy carries only in-frame clones and drops some. The table lists 31,000 or so clones, roughly 85% of them singletons. Sequenced material: peripheral blood. Receptor source: a human donor in a cohort sampled during active COVID-19.

The chain joins TRBV9 to TRBJ2-2; D not resolved. The germline V gene encodes CDR1 SGDLS and CDR2 YYNGEE. Trimming cost V 0 bases and J 4 bases, with 4 bases left between them. This CDR3 is 13 amino acids long. As DNA, the CDR3 is TGTGCCAGCAGCGTAGCTACCACCGGGGAGCTGTTTTTT. It codes for CASSVATTGELFF.

The V and J genes are TRBV27 and TRBJ2-5; no clear D gene. Germline V CDR1 and CDR2: MNHEY, SMNVEV (reference sequence). Trimming shortened V by 6 bases and J by 7 bases, and 21 bases separated the two germline ends. The CDR3 spans 15 residues. The CDR3 bases are TGTGCCAGCAGCTCACACCACCCCCCTGATCGGACCCAGTACTTC. This sequence encodes CASSSHHPPDRTQYF.

The chain recombines TRBV27 with TRBJ1-2; no definite D call. This CDR3 has 13 amino acids. Germline V gene lookup returns CDR1 MNHEY and CDR2 SMNVEV (reference sequence). V lost 2 bases and J lost 5, with 9 bases in between. The chain's CDR3 is CASSLIRGYGYTF. Written as DNA, the CDR3 is TGTGCCAGCAGTTTAATAAGAGGGTATGGCTACACCTTC.

The chain carries TRBV19 and TRBJ1-1; 7 bases match TRBD1. The ends lost 5 bases at V and 2 bases at J; junction bases unmatched: 5. CDR1 and CDR2 (germline): LNHDA, SQIVND (reference sequence). CDR3 length: 14 residues. CDR3 nucleotides: TGTGCCAGTAGTTTTACAGGGGTCAACACTGAAGCTTTCTTT. It translates to CASSFTGVNTEAFF. The variable domain in full, completed from reference TRBV19 and TRBJ1-1, reads DGGITQSPKYLFRKEGQNVTLSCEQNLNHDAMYWYRQDPGQGLRLIYYSQIVNDFQKGDIAEGYSVSREKKESFPLTVTSAQKNPTAFYLCASSFTGVNTEAFFGQGTRLTVV.

This clone came up a few times. The chain is built from TRBV30 and TRBJ1-5; D perhaps matches TRBD1 (6 bases). The V and J ends lost 2 bases and 0 bases respectively, with 11 bases between them. There are 15 residues in the CDR3. Looked up from germline, CDR1 is GTSNPN and CDR2 is SVGIG (reference sequence). Written as DNA, the CDR3 is TGTGCCTGGAGTCCGGACAGTTATAGCAATCAGCCCCAGCATTTT. It specifies CAWSPDSYSNQPQHF.

This clone was detected a few times. The V and J genes are TRBV7-2 and TRBJ1-5, with D perhaps matching TRBD1 (6 bases). V was trimmed by 5 bases and J by 0 bases, leaving 11 bases between them. This CDR3 region has 15 residues. CDR1 and CDR2 (germline): SGHTA, FQGNSA. CDR3 region: CASSMTGVSNQPQHF. The CDR3 region has the DNA TGTGCCAGCAGCATGACAGGCGTTAGCAATCAGCCCCAGCATTTT.

The genes are TRBV5-6 and TRBJ1-1, with D unresolved. The germline gives CDR1 SGHDT, CDR2 YYEEEE. Trimming stripped 4 bases from V and 3 bases from J, with 10 bases between. The CDR3 sequence is 13 residues long. CDR3 nucleotide sequence: TGTGCCAGCAGCCTGGGTGGGCACACTGAAGCTTTCTTT. Translation: CASSLGGHTEAFF.

This chain joins TRBV13 and TRBJ1-2, with TRBD1 identical over 10 bases. The ends lost 4 bases at V and 13 bases at J; junction bases unmatched: 21. This CDR3 is 17 amino acids long. The germline V gene has CDR1 PRHDT and CDR2 FYEKMQ (reference sequence). The CDR3 bases are TGTGCCAGCAGCTCGGGACAGGGGTGGGGGTTACCGGCCCTAGGCACCTTC. This codes for CASSSGQGWGLPALGTF.

The chain is built from TRBV25-1 and TRBJ2-3; D is possibly TRBD2 (6 bases). Trimming stripped 2 bases from V and 4 bases from J, with 22 bases between. CDR1 MGHDK and CDR2 SYGVNS come from the germline V gene. The CDR3 has 18 amino acids. CDR3 coding DNA: TGTGCCAGCAGTGAAGAGCTGGGGCTAGCCGGGGGTGCAGATACGCAGTATTTT. Its protein is CASSEELGLAGGADTQYF.

The rearrangement joins TRBV7-2 to TRBJ1-1, with D possibly matching TRBD1 (5 bases). Germline V CDR1 and CDR2: SGHTA, FQGNSA. The V end was cut by 2 bases, the J end by 5 bases, with 15 bases between. The CDR3 is made up of 15 amino acids. CDR3 sequence reads: CASSLSGGGGTEAFF. The DNA of the CDR3 is TGTGCCAGCAGCTTATCTGGAGGTGGGGGGACTGAAGCTTTCTTT.

The gene calls are TRBV7-9 and TRBJ2-1, with D perhaps matching TRBD2 (6 bases). This CDR3 spans 16 amino acids. Trimming cost V 8 bases and J 6 bases, with 23 bases left between them. CDR1 is SEHNR, CDR2 FQNEAQ, per germline (reference sequence). The CDR3 region has the DNA TGTGCCAGCCACATTGCGGGGCGGAGAGGGGCCAATGAGCAGTTCTTC. Translated: CASHIAGRRGANEQFF.

The chain uses TRBV5-1 and TRBJ2-7, with 9 bases lining up with TRBD2. The junction had 8 bases not matched to a gene; V was cut back by 7 bases and J by 3 bases. The CDR3 runs to 14 residues. Germline lookup yields CDR1 SGHRS and CDR2 YFSETQ. CDR3 residues: CASARTSVNYEQYF. The CDR3 bases are TGCGCCAGCGCACGGACTAGCGTGAACTACGAGCAGTACTTC.

This clone was counted between two and nine times. V is TRBV6-5 and J is TRBJ2-7; the D gene is possibly TRBD1 (6 bases). Germline V gene sequence: CDR1 MNHEY, CDR2 SVGAGI. The CDR3 extends over 13 amino acids. V dropped 6 bases and J dropped 3 bases, with 12 bases sitting between them. The DNA of the CDR3 is TGTGCCAGCAGCTATGGGGGCATCTACGAGCAGTACTTC. Residues: CASSYGGIYEQYF.

The chain joins TRBV24-1 to TRBJ1-2, with unresolved D. CDR3 length: 11 residues. Deletions cut 5 bases from V and 8 bases from J, with 8 bases between. Germline V gene data show CDR1 as KGHDR and CDR2 as SFDVKD. The CDR3 DNA reads TGTGCCACCAGTGGGAGCGACGGCTACACCTTC. Translation: CATSGSDGYTF.

V and J are TRBV3-1 (or the pseudogene TRBV3-2) and TRBJ1-3; 7 bases map to TRBD1. This CDR3 is 15 amino acids long. The germline gives CDR1 LGHDT, CDR2 YNNKEL (reference sequence). Trimming cost V 4 bases and J 6 bases; bases outside gene matches: 9. CDR3 nucleotide sequence: TGTGCCAGCAGCCTACCGGGACAGTCTAAAAACACCATATATTTT. This encodes CASSLPGQSKNTIYF.

This rearrangement joins TRBV20-1 to TRBJ2-2; 9 bases match TRBD1. Germline CDR1 DFQATT, CDR2 SNEGSKA (reference sequence). CDR3 length: 17 amino acids. The V segment lost 3 bases and the J segment 6 bases; nucleotides outside the gene matches: 14. The CDR3 here is CSASGPGQGSVPGELFF. In nucleotides, the CDR3 is TGCAGTGCTAGTGGACCCGGACAGGGGTCGGTCCCCGGGGAGCTGTTTTTT.

The V gene is TRBV6-6, the J gene TRBJ1-2; TRBD1 matches at 8 bases. Germline-derived CDR1 and CDR2 are MNHNY and SVGAGI (reference sequence). The CDR3 contains 16 residues. Germline trimming cut 6 bases from V and 8 bases from J; bases unmatched to any gene: 17. CDR3 region: CASSQGRGTGIGGYTF. The CDR3 coding sequence is TGTGCCAGCAGCCAGGGGAGAGGGACAGGCATCGGAGGCTACACCTTC.

This sequence joins TRBV7-2 and TRBJ1-1; D uncertain. This CDR3 has 16 residues. With 7 bases removed from V and 1 base from J, the gap between germline ends came to 19 bases. The germline CDR1 and CDR2 sequences are SGHTA and FQGNSA. CDR3 coding DNA: TGTGCCAGCACACTAGGTCGTGGAGGCCAGAACACTGAAGCTTTCTTT. Translation gives CASTLGRGGQNTEAFF.

The chain is built from TRBV19 and TRBJ2-3; TRBD1 matches 10 bases. Germline V gene data show CDR1 as LNHDA and CDR2 as SQIVND (reference sequence). Trimming at V came to 4 bases and at J to 5 bases, leaving 12 bases not matched to a gene. The length of the CDR3 is 17 residues. CDR3 bases: TGTGCCAGTAGTACTCTGGAGGGGACAGGGGAAAGAGATACGCAGTATTTT. As protein: CASSTLEGTGERDTQYF.

V usage is TRBV10-1 and J usage is TRBJ2-3, with 14 nucleotides matching TRBD2. CDR1 and CDR2 from the germline V gene are WNHNN and SYGVQD (reference sequence). Trimming removed 6 bases from V and 5 bases from J; junction bases left unmatched: 1. CDR3 length equals 14 residues. CDR3 region: CASSGTSGGDTQYF. DNA for the CDR3: TGCGCCAGCAGCGGGACTAGCGGGGGAGATACGCAGTATTTT.

This chain uses TRBV9 with TRBJ2-7; 8 bases are shared with TRBD1. CDR1 SGDLS and CDR2 YYNGEE come from the germline V gene. The length of the CDR3 is 14 residues. V dropped 4 bases and J dropped 5; count of bases not matched to a gene: 8. The CDR3 DNA reads TGTGCCAGCAGCTTGGACAGGGTAGCCAACGAGCAGTACTTC. Its translation: CASSLDRVANEQYF.

The chain recombines TRBV28 with TRBJ2-7; D might be TRBD2 (6 bases). CDR1 is MDHEN, CDR2 SYDVKM, per germline. This CDR3 spans 14 amino acids. V lost 7 bases and J lost 6, with 19 bases in between. CDR3 bases: TGTGCCAGCACGGCCGGAGGGGCCATTCCCGAGCAGTACTTC. Encoded protein: CASTAGGAIPEQYF.

The V and J genes are TRBV2 and TRBJ2-7, with 9 nucleotides matching TRBD2. CDR3 length equals 12 residues. Looked up from germline, CDR1 is SNHLY and CDR2 is FYNNEI. With 10 bases clipped from V and 3 bases from J, the junction kept 4 bases outside the gene matches. The CDR3 DNA reads TGTGCCACCGGACTAGCGAACTACGAGCAGTACTTC. This translates into CATGLANYEQYF.

The chain links TRBV7-9 to TRBJ2-7, with no clear D. The CDR3 covers 18 residues. Germline V CDR1 and CDR2: SEHNR, FQNEAQ (reference sequence). Trimming stripped 1 base from V and 4 bases from J, with 23 bases between. The CDR3 spells CASSLVAAAVQRRYEQYF. The CDR3 nucleotides are TGTGCCAGCAGCTTAGTGGCGGCGGCAGTACAACGTCGATACGAGCAGTACTTC. Full variable domain (remainder filled in from reference TRBV7-9 and TRBJ2-7): DTGVSQNPRHKITKRGQNVTFRCDPISEHNRLYWYRQTLGQGPEFLTYFQNEAQLEKSRLLSDRFSAERPKGSFSTLEIQRTEQGDSAMYLCASSLVAAAVQRRYEQYFGPGTRLTVT.

The chain recombines TRBV3-1 (or the pseudogene TRBV3-2) with TRBJ2-7; D uncertain. From germline, CDR1 is LGHDT and CDR2 YNNKEL (reference sequence). The ends were cut back, 4 bases at V and 3 bases at J, with 4 bases in the middle. The CDR3 has 11 amino acids. The CDR3 region is CASSPSYEQYF. The DNA of the CDR3 is TGTGCCAGCAGCCCGAGCTACGAGCAGTACTTC.